Shown below are 32 T cell receptor beta chains from a single sample sequenced in a study of CD8 T cells in ankylosing spondylitis. One entry per CDR3 protein results from TCRdb running MiXCR on the 5' RACE reads. The data contain around 120,000 distinct CDR3 sequences, less than 25% of them singletons. The material sequenced was synovial fluid, either unsorted or a sorted T cell fraction (not recorded which). The source is a male donor with ankylosing spondylitis.

This clonotype showed up many times. The V gene is TRBV10-3, the J gene TRBJ2-7; 10 bases line up with TRBD2. V shed 2 bases, J shed 5 bases, and the junction held 9 bases outside the gene matches. Germline V lookup: CDR1 ENHRY, CDR2 SYGVKD. The CDR3 extends over 16 amino acids. CDR3 residues: CAISEDLAGGKNEQYF. In nucleotides, the CDR3 is TGTGCCATCAGTGAGGACTTAGCGGGAGGAAAGAACGAGCAGTACTTC.

The gene calls are TRBV5-1 and TRBJ1-6; D not resolved. Looked up from germline, CDR1 is SGHRS and CDR2 is YFSETQ. The ends were cut back, 0 bases at V and 7 bases at J, with 11 bases in the middle. This CDR3 has 15 amino acids. In nucleotides, the CDR3 is TGCGCCAGCAGCTTGGAGGATATAAGAAATTCACCCCTCCACTTT. Translating it yields CASSLEDIRNSPLHF.

The sample holds many counts of this clonotype. The V call is TRBV5-6, the J call TRBJ2-2; D is perhaps TRBD1 (6 bases). The CDR3 loop spans 15 amino acids. The ends were cut back, 2 bases at V and 1 base at J, with 9 bases in the middle. Germline CDR1 and CDR2: SGHDT and YYEEEE. CDR3 nucleotides: TGTGCCAGCAGCTTTCCGACAGGGAACACCGGGGAGCTGTTTTTT. This translates into CASSFPTGNTGELFF.

This sequence joins TRBV5-1 and TRBJ1-4; the D gene is possibly TRBD1 (6 bases). V lost 7 bases, J lost 3 bases, and 10 bases lay in between. This CDR3 is 13 amino acids long. The germline gives CDR1 SGHRS, CDR2 YFSETQ. In DNA, the CDR3 is TGCGCCAGCCGCCAGGGGCCTAATGAAAAACTGTTTTTT. This codes for CASRQGPNEKLFF.

This clonotype was seen at least ten times. This chain uses TRBV5-1 with TRBJ2-3; D remains ambiguous. Trimming took 0 bases from V and 4 from J, leaving 6 bases between them. This CDR3 spans 13 amino acids. Per the germline V gene, CDR1 is SGHRS and CDR2 is YFSETQ. CDR3 coding DNA: TGCGCCAGCAGCTTGGTTGGGGCAGATACGCAGTATTTT. Amino acids: CASSLVGADTQYF.

This clonotype appeared many times. This rearrangement joins TRBV19 to TRBJ2-7; D gene uncertain. Germline V gene data show CDR1 as LNHDA and CDR2 as SQIVND (reference sequence). The V and J ends lost 6 bases and 1 base respectively, with 16 bases between them. There are 15 residues in the CDR3. In DNA form, the CDR3 reads TGTGCCAGTAGGCGGTCCCCTCAGGAATCCTACGAGCAGTACTTC. Residues: CASRRSPQESYEQYF.

This clonotype was observed a few times. The chain recombines TRBV7-2 with TRBJ2-3; no clear D gene. Germline values: CDR1 SGHTA, CDR2 FQGNSA. This CDR3 region has 15 residues. The ends were cut back, 5 bases at V and 0 bases at J, with 12 bases in the middle. CDR3 sequence (DNA): TGTGCCAGCAGCCTTTCCGACTCTAGCACAGATACGCAGTATTTT. Its translation is CASSLSDSSTDTQYF.

The rearrangement uses TRBV11-3 and TRBJ2-1, with 10 bases identical to TRBD2. The CDR3 consists of 15 residues. Germline CDR1 reads SGHNT; CDR2 reads YENEEA. V gave up 5 bases and J gave up 9 bases; unmatched junction bases: 10. The CDR3 DNA follows: TGTGCCAGCAGCCTCCAGACTAGCGGGTTTAGTGAGCAGTTCTTC. Translated, it gives CASSLQTSGFSEQFF.

The gene calls are TRBV29-1 and TRBJ2-5; TRBD2 agrees at 7 bases. With 3 bases clipped from V and 5 bases from J, the junction kept 6 bases outside the gene matches. CDR3 size: 13 residues. Looked up from germline, CDR1 is SQVTM and CDR2 is ANQGSEA. Here the CDR3 reads CSVEYAGVETQYF. The CDR3 nucleotides are TGCAGCGTTGAGTACGCGGGAGTGGAGACCCAGTACTTC.

The table lists this clonotype with many counts. The gene calls are TRBV5-5 and TRBJ1-1; D uncertain. This CDR3 contains 14 residues. Trimming removed 0 bases at V and 1 base at J, with 7 bases between. CDR1 is SGHKS, CDR2 YYEKEE, per germline (reference sequence). The CDR3 DNA reads as TGTGCCAGCAGCTTGGCCGGGTGGAACACTGAAGCTTTCTTT. It translates to CASSLAGWNTEAFF.

This clonotype was recorded at least ten times. V gene TRBV7-8 combines with J gene TRBJ2-3; D remains unclear. From germline, CDR1 is SGHVS and CDR2 FQNEAQ. There are 11 residues in the CDR3. The V gene lost 3 bases and the J gene lost 4 bases, with 2 bases spanning the gap. The CDR3 nucleotides read TGTGCCAGCAGCTTGGCAGATACGCAGTATTTT. Translating it yields CASSLADTQYF.

This clonotype was detected only a few times. CDR3 coding DNA: TGTGCCAGCAGTTTAAGGCACCTTGGGGCTGAAGCTTTCTTT. Residues: CASSLRHLGAEAFF. This rearrangement joins TRBV12-3 or TRBV12-4 to TRBJ1-1; D is undetermined. V lost 2 bases to trimming and J lost 6 bases, with 13 bases between them. The CDR3 contains 14 residues.

The chain couples TRBV19 to TRBJ1-1; tentative D call: TRBD1 (6 bases). V was pared by 4 bases and J by 0 bases, with 9 bases between. This CDR3 comprises 14 residues. Germline CDR1 and CDR2: LNHDA and SQIVND (reference sequence). The CDR3 sequence is CASSNRAMNTEAFF. As DNA, the CDR3 is TGTGCCAGTAGTAACAGGGCCATGAACACTGAAGCTTTCTTT.

The chain combines TRBV11-1 with TRBJ2-5; weak D call: TRBD1 (6 bases). The CDR3 totals 16 residues. Trimming took off 4 bases at V and 4 bases at J, with 19 bases between the two ends. Germline V gene sequence: CDR1 SGHAT, CDR2 FQDESV (reference sequence). Here the CDR3 DNA reads TGTGCCAGCAGCTACCGGACAGCCAGCGCCAGAGAGACCCAGTACTTC. Encoded protein: CASSYRTASARETQYF.

The V call is TRBV10-2, the J call TRBJ1-6; D unclear. This CDR3 has 14 residues. Trimming removed 3 bases from V and 14 bases from J, with 17 bases in between. The germline V gene has CDR1 WSHSY and CDR2 SAAADI. The CDR3 spells CASSESTRDRALHF. CDR3 in DNA: TGCGCCAGCAGTGAATCGACACGGGATAGGGCCCTCCACTTT.

The V and J genes are TRBV5-1 and TRBJ2-1; no firm D call. V was clipped by 4 bases and J by 0 bases, with 11 bases between them. Germline-derived CDR1 and CDR2 are SGHRS and YFSETQ. The CDR3 consists of 15 residues. Here the CDR3 DNA reads TGCGCCAGCAGCCAGTCGGTCCGCTCCTACAATGAGCAGTTCTTC. Translating it yields CASSQSVRSYNEQFF.

The chain employs TRBV11-3 and TRBJ2-5; 8 bases line up with TRBD2. The germline gives CDR1 SGHNT, CDR2 YENEEA. The V segment lost 6 bases and the J segment 6 bases; nucleotides outside the gene matches: 9. This CDR3 has 14 residues. The CDR3 region is CASSLSGTIKTQYF. The CDR3, as DNA: TGTGCCAGCAGTCTTAGCGGGACTATCAAGACCCAGTACTTC.

CDR3 nucleotide sequence: TGTGCCAGCAGCTTAGTACAGCAGCCCCAGCATTTT. It is translated as CASSLVQQPQHF. This chain links TRBV7-8 with TRBJ1-5; D is ambiguous. Looked up from germline, CDR1 is SGHVS and CDR2 is FQNEAQ. CDR3 length: 12 amino acids. The V and J ends lost 1 base and 7 bases respectively, with 5 bases between them.

This chain uses TRBV7-9 with TRBJ2-2; TRBD2 matches at 7 bases. Germline V gene lookup returns CDR1 SEHNR and CDR2 FQNEAQ (reference sequence). Losses at the gene ends were 7 bases for V and 6 bases for J; bases not matched to a gene: 11. The CDR3 has 15 amino acids. CDR3 bases: TGTGCCAGCACTCCGTGGGGCGGGAGCTCCGGGGAGCTGTTTTTT. Translating it yields CASTPWGGSSGELFF.

This clonotype was observed many times. The CDR3 bases are TGTGCCAGCAGCGAGGGGGAGCCGAACACTGAAGCTTTCTTT. This sequence encodes CASSEGEPNTEAFF. The chain recombines TRBV3-1 with TRBJ1-1, with TRBD1 as a possible D gene (6 bases). Trimming took off 5 bases at V and 1 base at J, with 11 bases between the two ends. In germline, CDR1 is LGHDT, CDR2 YNNKEL (reference sequence). The CDR3 has 14 amino acids. Filled out from reference TRBV3-1 and TRBJ1-1, the complete variable domain reads DTAVSQTPKYLVTQMGNDKSIKCEQNLGHDTMYWYKQDSKKFLKIMFSYNNKELIINETVPNRFSPKSPDKAHLNLHINSLELGDSAVYFCASSEGEPNTEAFFGQGTRLTVV.

This clonotype was detected a few times. This rearrangement joins TRBV2 to TRBJ2-3, with TRBD2 as a possible D gene (5 bases). Germline assignment: CDR1 SNHLY and CDR2 FYNNEI. V was trimmed by 6 bases and J by 6 bases, leaving 10 bases between them. The CDR3 runs to 12 residues. The CDR3 sequence is CASRNIADTQYF. The CDR3 region has the DNA TGTGCCAGCAGAAACATAGCGGATACGCAGTATTTT.

This clonotype was observed a handful of times. This sequence joins TRBV27 and TRBJ1-1, with a possible D match to TRBD1 (6 bases). The CDR3 covers 15 residues. The V end was cut by 5 bases, the J end by 11 bases, with 24 bases between. Germline CDR1 reads MNHEY; CDR2 reads SMNVEV (reference sequence). This CDR3 reads CASSIAVGAAGRAFF. The CDR3 coding sequence is TGTGCCAGCAGTATTGCGGTGGGGGCGGCGGGGAGGGCTTTCTTT.

This rearrangement joins TRBV28 to TRBJ2-5, with 7 bases that match TRBD1. The CDR3 runs to 13 residues. V lost 6 bases, J lost 5 bases, and 6 bases stayed unmatched. In germline, CDR1 is MDHEN, CDR2 SYDVKM. As DNA, the CDR3 is TGTGCCAGCAGAATAACAGGGGTGGAGACCCAGTACTTC. It is translated as CASRITGVETQYF.

The chain employs TRBV20-1 and TRBJ2-5; unclear D gene. Germline V gene lookup returns CDR1 DFQATT and CDR2 SNEGSKA (reference sequence). V was trimmed by 1 base and J by 5 bases, leaving 14 bases between them. The CDR3 runs to 14 residues. The CDR3 is CSARAATMGETQYF. The CDR3 nucleotides read TGCAGTGCTAGAGCTGCAACCATGGGGGAGACCCAGTACTTC.

This clonotype showed up just a few times. The J gene is TRBJ2-7, the V gene TRBV12-3 or TRBV12-4, with D unclear. The CDR3 is made up of 13 amino acids. Trimming left V 6 bases short and J 3 bases short, with 12 bases between. The CDR3 nucleotides read TGTGCCAGCAGGCACCGGGCTGACTACGAGCAGTACTTC. Its translation is CASRHRADYEQYF.

The chain joins TRBV5-1 to TRBJ2-1; 8 bases are a match to TRBD1. CDR3 length equals 14 residues. Germline V gene sequence: CDR1 SGHRS, CDR2 YFSETQ. The ends lost 0 bases at V and 8 bases at J; junction bases unmatched: 4. Here the CDR3 reads CASSLAYRGDEQFF. CDR3 nucleotide sequence: TGCGCCAGCAGCTTGGCCTACAGGGGGGATGAGCAGTTCTTC.

This clonotype turned up a few times. The chain recombines TRBV20-1 with TRBJ2-1, with D maybe TRBD2 (6 bases). Germline CDR1 and CDR2: DFQATT and SNEGSKA (reference sequence). This CDR3 contains 15 residues. The V and J ends lost 0 bases and 4 bases respectively, with 13 bases between them. For the CDR3, the DNA is TGCAGTGCTAGAGATGTGGCGGGATTTTACAATGAGCAGTTCTTC. Translating gives CSARDVAGFYNEQFF.

This clonotype has just a few counts. The gene calls are TRBV11-3 and TRBJ2-1, with D tentatively TRBD1 (6 bases). CDR1 and CDR2 (germline): SGHNT, YENEEA. This CDR3 comprises 14 residues. V was shortened by 4 bases and J by 6 bases, with 13 bases between the two germline ends. This CDR3 reads CASSSPTGPNEQFF. The CDR3 DNA sequence: TGTGCCAGCAGCTCGCCGACAGGACCCAATGAGCAGTTCTTC.

This sequence joins TRBV5-1 and TRBJ1-5; TRBD1 might be the D (5 bases). CDR1 is SGHRS, CDR2 YFSETQ, per germline. CDR3 length: 13 amino acids. V was shortened by 3 bases and J by 6 bases, with 10 bases between the two germline ends. DNA of the CDR3: TGCGCCAGCAGCTCGGGGGGGAGTCAGCCCCAGCATTTT. It is translated as CASSSGGSQPQHF.

The chain couples TRBV20-1 to TRBJ2-1; tentative D call: TRBD2 (5 bases). The CDR3 runs to 13 residues. V lost 2 bases and J 8 bases, leaving 13 bases between the germline ends. Germline loops: CDR1 DFQATT, CDR2 SNEGSKA (reference sequence). CDR3 DNA: TGCAGTGCTAGAAGGACCCTCGGGGATGAGCAGTTCTTC. Translating gives CSARRTLGDEQFF.

This clonotype showed up many times. The CDR3 reads CASSQEGAGGAGNEQFF. The CDR3 DNA reads TGTGCCAGCAGCCAAGAGGGGGCGGGAGGAGCGGGGAATGAGCAGTTCTTC. The rearrangement uses TRBV4-2 and TRBJ2-1; 8 nucleotides align to TRBD2. Per the germline V gene, CDR1 is LGHNA and CDR2 is YNFKEQ. Trimming took 0 bases from V and 7 from J; bases not matched to a gene: 11. There are 17 residues in the CDR3.

The CDR3 nucleotides read TGTGCCAGCTGCTATAATCCGGGACAGGGTAATGAAAAACTGTTTTTT. Translating gives CASCYNPGQGNEKLFF. V is TRBV12-3 or TRBV12-4 and J is TRBJ1-4; TRBD1 agrees at 9 bases. J lost 4 bases, V lost 8 bases, and 11 bases had no gene match. The CDR3 runs to 16 residues.